This TCR beta chain derives from a study of blood T cells in healthy people across ages. The second PCR ran roughly 7 to 12 cycles with a sample-barcoded 5' primer and J-beta primers. TCRdb fed the 5' RACE reads into MiXCR, producing one record per CDR3 protein. The sample shows approximately 800,000 distinct CDR3 sequences, roughly 25% of them seen only once. The CDR3 runs 16 residues. Trimming took 3 bases from V and 5 from J, leaving 13 bases between them. Germline V gene data show CDR1 as KGHDR and CDR2 as SFDVKD. Study observations and caveats: Long-lived donors had more naive CD4+ cells and higher diversity than aged donors. The lack of PBMC sorting stopped any conclusive naive versus antigen-experienced comparison.

This clonotype was counted a few times. Its specificity is unknown. Donors gave 9 to 10 milliliters of peripheral blood apiece. Another study also made use of these data, one on T cells of mothers and their children.

This chain uses TRBV24-1 with TRBJ1-6; weak D call: TRBD1 (6 bases). Sequencing input: blood. This TCR was recovered from a boy aged 10-17 years in good health. The CDR3 DNA is TGTGCCACCAGTGATCCTGACAGGACCAATAATTCACCCCTCCACTTT. Amino acid sequence: CATSDPDRTNNSPLHF.